This is a list of T cell receptor beta chains from one sample in a study of T cell responses to AZD1222 COVID-19 vaccine. Method: immunoSEQ multiplex PCR; TCRdb's copy keeps in-frame clones and lacks some. In the table there are some 150,000 clones, around 83% of which are singletons. Specimen: peripheral blood, collected 28 days after the second AZD1222 dose. The receptors originated from an adult who received the AZD1222 COVID-19 vaccine. The CDR3 runs from the conserved cysteine through the conserved F or W. The D gene is left open where the match is weak. Rows give clone size only sometimes, using once, few, many, or a class for an expanded clone.

TRBD1 | TRBV19 | NA | CASRGQGSLLYGYTF
NA | TRBV28 | NA | CASSPRREQFF
NA | TRBV3-1/TRBV3-2 | NA | CASSPSDGNTIYF
NA | TRBV27 | NA | CASSLDLSGYTF
NA | TRBV27 | NA | CASRRGSYEQYF
NA | TRBV6-6 | NA | CASSYSTAYTEAFF
NA | TRBV10-1 | NA | CASSDGSEESF
NA | TRBV12-5 | NA | CASGLVAVGGYTF
TRBD2 | TRBV6-1 | NA | CASSEGVPSGDTGELFF
TRBD1 | TRBV7-2 | few | CASSSREMGQRYTF
TRBD1 | TRBV5-4 | NA | CASSLGGQGTEQYF
NA | TRBV12-3/TRBV12-4 | NA | CASSFREDQPQHF
TRBD2 | TRBV19 | once | CASSIGLLAGVSDEQFF
NA | TRBV30 | NA | CAWSALTGRYQPQHF
TRBD2 | TRBV5-1 | few | CASSLGGRNLDEQYF
NA | TRBV12-3/TRBV12-4 | NA | CASIFRHEAFF
NA | TRBV27 | once | CASSFGGYEQYF